This is a list of T cell receptor beta chains from one sample in a study of blood T cell repertoires in COVID-19. The assay was immunoSEQ multiplex PCR, and TCRdb's table has in-frame clones only and misses some. The table lists roughly 23,000 clones, 70% to 90% of them singletons. Material: peripheral blood. The source of these receptors is an elderly woman with active COVID-19. The CDR3 runs from the conserved cysteine through the conserved F or W. The D gene is left open where the match is weak. Clone sizes are given selectively: once, few, many, or a class where the clone is expanded.

j_call: TRBJ2-7
clone_size: once
v_call: TRBV7-2
d_call: .
cdr3_aa: CASSPYSNEQYF
cdr3_nt: TGTGCCAGCAGCCCATACTCAAACGAGCAGTACTTC

j_call: TRBJ1-5
clone_size: .
v_call: TRBV19
d_call: TRBD1
cdr3_aa: CASSTSRDRRWGNQPQHF
cdr3_nt: TGTGCCAGTAGTACTTCCCGGGACAGGAGGTGGGGCAATCAGCCCCAGCATTTT

j_call: TRBJ2-7
clone_size: .
v_call: TRBV10-2
d_call: .
cdr3_aa: CASRDSTGEGEQYF
cdr3_nt: TGCGCCAGCAGGGATTCGACAGGGGAGGGCGAGCAGTACTTC

j_call: TRBJ2-5
clone_size: .
v_call: TRBV6-6
d_call: .
cdr3_aa: CASIGRANQETQYF
cdr3_nt: TGTGCCAGCATAGGCAGGGCCAACCAAGAGACCCAGTACTTC

j_call: TRBJ2-7
clone_size: .
v_call: TRBV18
d_call: TRBD1
cdr3_aa: CASSERTGVGEQYF
cdr3_nt: TGTGCCAGCTCGGAAAGGACAGGGGTGGGCGAGCAGTACTTC

j_call: TRBJ2-7
clone_size: .
v_call: TRBV5-5
d_call: TRBD1
cdr3_aa: CASSLSGTGTYEQYF
cdr3_nt: TGTGCCAGCAGCCTTTCCGGGACAGGGACCTACGAGCAGTACTTC

j_call: TRBJ2-7
clone_size: few
v_call: TRBV6-6
d_call: .
cdr3_aa: CASSTLRTEVYEQYF
cdr3_nt: TGTGCCAGCAGTACCTTGAGGACAGAAGTTTACGAGCAGTACTTC

j_call: TRBJ2-1
clone_size: .
v_call: TRBV19
d_call: .
cdr3_aa: CASSTRGYNEQFF
cdr3_nt: TGTGCCAGTAGTACGCGGGGCTACAATGAGCAGTTCTTC

j_call: TRBJ2-1
clone_size: .
v_call: TRBV30
d_call: TRBD2
cdr3_aa: CAWRAGVGSGGASFYNEQFF
cdr3_nt: TGTGCCTGGAGGGCAGGGGTCGGTAGCGGGGGGGCTTCCTTCTACAATGAGCAGTTCTTC

j_call: TRBJ2-3
clone_size: .
v_call: TRBV29-1
d_call: .
cdr3_aa: CSVERFLSTDTQYF
cdr3_nt: TGCAGCGTTGAGAGGTTCCTCAGCACAGATACGCAGTATTTT

j_call: TRBJ1-1
clone_size: .
v_call: TRBV12-5
d_call: TRBD1
cdr3_aa: CASGPSRQGPNTEAFF
cdr3_nt: TGTGCTAGTGGTCCCTCTAGACAGGGGCCGAACACTGAAGCTTTCTTT

j_call: TRBJ1-1
clone_size: .
v_call: TRBV24-1
d_call: .
cdr3_aa: CATGQDFLGAFNTEAFF
cdr3_nt: TGTGCCACCGGCCAGGACTTTCTAGGTGCTTTTAACACTGAAGCTTTCTTT

j_call: TRBJ2-7
clone_size: .
v_call: TRBV27
d_call: TRBD2
cdr3_aa: CASSSAGGQTYEQYF
cdr3_nt: TGTGCCAGCAGCTCCGCGGGGGGACAAACCTACGAGCAGTACTTC

j_call: TRBJ1-1
clone_size: .
v_call: TRBV6-5
d_call: TRBD1
cdr3_aa: CASIKDRGDGAFF
cdr3_nt: TGTGCCAGCATTAAGGACAGGGGAGATGGGGCTTTCTTT

j_call: TRBJ2-7
clone_size: .
v_call: TRBV27
d_call: .
cdr3_aa: CASSPQGDSYEQYF
cdr3_nt: TGTGCCAGCAGTCCCCAAGGCGACAGCTACGAGCAGTACTTC

j_call: TRBJ2-5
clone_size: .
v_call: TRBV7-6
d_call: .
cdr3_aa: CASSLGLETQYF
cdr3_nt: TGTGCCAGCAGCTTGGGGCTAGAGACCCAGTACTTC

j_call: TRBJ2-5
clone_size: once
v_call: TRBV6-2/TRBV6-3
d_call: .
cdr3_aa: CASSFRQLETQYF
cdr3_nt: TGTGCCAGCAGTTTTCGACAGTTGGAGACCCAGTACTTC

j_call: TRBJ2-3
clone_size: .
v_call: TRBV9
d_call: .
cdr3_aa: CASSMTPGGTDTQYF
cdr3_nt: TGTGCCAGCTCCATGACGCCAGGGGGCACAGATACGCAGTATTTT

j_call: TRBJ2-2
clone_size: .
v_call: TRBV3-1/TRBV3-2
d_call: .
cdr3_aa: CASSHDSLGPGELFF
cdr3_nt: TGTGCCAGCAGCCATGACAGCCTTGGTCCCGGGGAGCTGTTTTTT

j_call: TRBJ2-1
clone_size: .
v_call: TRBV9
d_call: TRBD2
cdr3_aa: CASSGLAGGSYNEQFF
cdr3_nt: TGTGCCAGCAGTGGACTAGCGGGGGGCTCCTACAATGAGCAGTTCTTC

j_call: TRBJ2-5
clone_size: .
v_call: TRBV6-5
d_call: TRBD1
cdr3_aa: CASRGTGGPETQYF
cdr3_nt: TGTGCCAGCAGGGGGACAGGGGGCCCAGAGACCCAGTACTTC

j_call: TRBJ2-7
clone_size: .
v_call: TRBV18
d_call: .
cdr3_aa: CASSPPGVYEQYF
cdr3_nt: TGTGCCAGCTCACCGCCAGGGGTCTACGAGCAGTACTTC

j_call: TRBJ2-7
clone_size: .
v_call: TRBV4-1
d_call: TRBD2
cdr3_aa: CASSQDWGLAGNSYEQYF
cdr3_nt: TGCGCCAGCAGCCAAGACTGGGGACTAGCGGGCAACTCCTACGAGCAGTACTTC

j_call: TRBJ2-3
clone_size: .
v_call: TRBV7-2
d_call: TRBD2
cdr3_aa: CASSLWASGTDTQYF
cdr3_nt: TGTGCCAGCAGCCTCTGGGCTAGCGGAACAGATACGCAGTATTTT

j_call: TRBJ2-3
clone_size: .
v_call: TRBV7-9
d_call: .
cdr3_aa: CASSLGALDTQYF
cdr3_nt: TGTGCCAGCAGCTTAGGGGCGCTGGATACGCAGTATTTT

j_call: TRBJ1-2
clone_size: .
v_call: TRBV12-3/TRBV12-4
d_call: TRBD1
cdr3_aa: CASSLVSGGGYTF
cdr3_nt: TGTGCCAGCAGTTTGGTGTCAGGGGGTGGCTACACCTTC